This T cell receptor beta chain stems from a study of T cell repertoires in cytomegalovirus infection. Looking at the study overall: Matching HLA type, along with CMV infection, was indicated by public TCR beta signatures.

CDR1 and CDR2 from the germline V gene are SGHTA and FQGNSA. V lost 2 bases and J 4 bases, leaving 8 bases between the germline ends. The CDR3 extends over 14 amino acids. This clonotype was counted many times. TCRdb reprocessed the reads via MiXCR and lists one record per CDR3 protein. The repertoire includes fewer than 300,000 distinct CDR3 sequences, about 25% of them detected once, and about 14% sits in the top ten. The chain recombines TRBV7-2 with TRBJ2-2; no clear D gene. The sequenced material came from PBMCs. The receptor's source is a human donor in good health (CMV status not recorded). Some clones in this sample may be carry-over from other donors' samples. CDR3 nucleotides: TGTGCCAGCAGCTTATCCGCAAGCACCGGGGAGCTGTTTTTT. This gives the protein CASSLSASTGELFF.